This T cell receptor beta chain was retrieved from a study of blood T cell repertoires in COVID-19. Study background: From T cells, B-cell-depleted T cells, or PBMCs came the material, which was cDNA or gDNA.

V was clipped by 1 base and J by 9 bases, with 12 bases between them. The CDR3 spans 13 residues. Germline loops: CDR1 LGHDT, CDR2 YNNKEL (reference sequence). Profiled with immunoSEQ multiplex PCR; TCRdb holds only in-frame clones, not every one. Here the sample spans over 40,000 clones, 90% being singletons. This chain uses TRBV3-1 (or the pseudogene TRBV3-2) with TRBJ1-1, with D unclear. This receptor was taken from a woman of 80 years or more with acute or convalescent COVID-19. Sequencing was carried out using peripheral blood. This chain's CDR3 is CASSQVREGQAFF. CDR3 DNA sequence: TGTGCCAGCAGCCAAGTTAGGGAGGGCCAAGCTTTCTTT.